The T cell receptor (beta chain) under discussion was sequenced for a study of CD8+CD57+ T cells in acquired aplastic anemia. About the study: Each DNA sample taken from sorted CD4+ and CD8+ cells came to 2.5 to 4 ug on average. CD4+ cell libraries from healthy donors averaged approximately 9.8 million reads. Study outcomes and limitations: The same twenty-nine CD8+ CDR3 sequences occurred in patients and in controls. Patients were compared with controls for CD8+ Simpson's diversity, and no significant difference emerged.

Profiles of TCR beta VDJ and CDR3 were generated from a genomic DNA template. A single record per CDR3 protein comes from TCRdb applying MiXCR to the reads. The data contain some 210,000 distinct CDR3 sequences, over 55% of them singletons. V lost 0 bases and J 3 bases, leaving 10 bases between the germline ends. Germline V lookup: CDR1 SGDLS, CDR2 YYNGEE. The CDR3 is 14 amino acids. This clonotype was seen ten or more times. Its specificity is unknown. The chain carries TRBV9 and TRBJ2-7, with a possible D match to TRBD1 (5 bases). Sequenced: sorted CD4+, CD8+, or CD8+CD57+ T cells (not recorded which) from PBMCs. The clonotype comes from a human donor in good health. CDR3 nucleotide sequence: TGTGCCAGCAGCGTAGAAGGTGACAGCTACGAGCAGTACTTC. Its translation is CASSVEGDSYEQYF.